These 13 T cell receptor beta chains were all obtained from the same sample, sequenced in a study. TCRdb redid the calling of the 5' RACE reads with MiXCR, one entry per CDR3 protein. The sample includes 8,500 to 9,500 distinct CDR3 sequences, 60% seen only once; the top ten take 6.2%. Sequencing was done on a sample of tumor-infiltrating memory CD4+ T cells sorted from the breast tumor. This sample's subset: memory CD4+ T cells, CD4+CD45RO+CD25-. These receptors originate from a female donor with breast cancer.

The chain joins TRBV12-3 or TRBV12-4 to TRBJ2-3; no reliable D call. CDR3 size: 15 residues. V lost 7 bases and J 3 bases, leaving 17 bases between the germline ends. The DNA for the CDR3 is TGTGCCAGCACCCAAGTAAGGGAAAGAACAGATACGCAGTATTTT. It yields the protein CASTQVRERTDTQYF.

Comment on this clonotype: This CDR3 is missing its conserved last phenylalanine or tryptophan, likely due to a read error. CDR3 protein: CASSQTQGGQETQYL. CDR3 bases: TGTGCCAGCAGCCAAACCCAGGGGGGACAAGAGACCCAGTACCTC. The chain carries TRBV7-2 and TRBJ2-5, with D perhaps TRBD1 (7 bases). The V gene's germline CDR1 is SGHTA and CDR2 FQGNSA. The CDR3 has 15 amino acids. V was shortened by 5 bases and J by 2 bases, with 15 bases between the two germline ends.

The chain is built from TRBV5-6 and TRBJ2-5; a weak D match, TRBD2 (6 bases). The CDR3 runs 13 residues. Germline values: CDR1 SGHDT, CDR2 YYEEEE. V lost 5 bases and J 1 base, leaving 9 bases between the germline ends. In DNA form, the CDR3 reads TGTGCCAGCAGTCGTAGCGGCCAAGAGACCCAGTACTTC. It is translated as CASSRSGQETQYF. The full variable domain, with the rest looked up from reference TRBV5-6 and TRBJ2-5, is DAGVTQSPTHLIKTRGQQVTLRCSPKSGHDTVSWYQQALGQGPQFIFQYYEEEERQRGNFPDRFSGHQFPNYSSELNVNALLLGDSALYLCASSRSGQETQYFGPGTRLLVL.

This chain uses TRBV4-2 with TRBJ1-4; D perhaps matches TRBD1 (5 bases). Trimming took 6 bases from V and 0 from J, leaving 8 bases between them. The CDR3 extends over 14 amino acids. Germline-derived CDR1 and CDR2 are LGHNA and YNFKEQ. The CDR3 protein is CASRGAATNEKLFF. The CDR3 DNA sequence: TGTGCCAGCAGAGGGGCTGCAACTAATGAAAAACTGTTTTTT.

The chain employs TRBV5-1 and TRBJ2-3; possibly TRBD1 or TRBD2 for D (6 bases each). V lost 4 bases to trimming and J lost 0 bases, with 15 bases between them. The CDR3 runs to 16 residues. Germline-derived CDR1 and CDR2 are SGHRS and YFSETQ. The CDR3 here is CASSLTGGASTDTQYF. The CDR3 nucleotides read TGCGCCAGCAGCCTGACCGGGGGCGCTAGCACAGATACGCAGTATTTT.

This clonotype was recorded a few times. This CDR3 is CSARSWRDYNEQFF. The CDR3 DNA reads TGCAGTGCTAGATCTTGGCGGGACTACAATGAGCAGTTCTTC. This chain links TRBV20-1 with TRBJ2-1; perhaps TRBD2 as D (6 bases). The CDR3 consists of 14 residues. V lost 2 bases to trimming and J lost 3 bases, with 11 bases between them. Looked up from germline, CDR1 is DFQATT and CDR2 is SNEGSKA (reference sequence).

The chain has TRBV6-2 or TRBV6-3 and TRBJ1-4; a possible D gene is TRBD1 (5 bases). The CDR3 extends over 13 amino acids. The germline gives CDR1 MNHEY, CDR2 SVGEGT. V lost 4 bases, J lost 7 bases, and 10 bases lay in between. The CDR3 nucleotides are TGTGCCAGCAGTTCCACGGGGGGTGAAAAACTGTTTTTT. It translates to CASSSTGGEKLFF.

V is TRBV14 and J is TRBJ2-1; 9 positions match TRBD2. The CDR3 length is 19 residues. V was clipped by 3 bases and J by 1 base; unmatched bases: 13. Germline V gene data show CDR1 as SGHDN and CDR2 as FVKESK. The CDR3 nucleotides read TGTGCCAGCAGCCATAATGAGCGGCGGGAGGGGCGGTCCTACAATGAGCAGTTCTTC. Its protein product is CASSHNERREGRSYNEQFF.

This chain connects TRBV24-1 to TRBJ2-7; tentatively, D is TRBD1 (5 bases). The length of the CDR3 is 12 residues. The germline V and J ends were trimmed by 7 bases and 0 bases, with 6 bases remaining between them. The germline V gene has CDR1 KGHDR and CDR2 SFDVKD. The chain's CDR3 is CATSRDSYEQYF. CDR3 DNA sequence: TGTGCCACCAGCAGGGACTCCTACGAGCAGTACTTC.

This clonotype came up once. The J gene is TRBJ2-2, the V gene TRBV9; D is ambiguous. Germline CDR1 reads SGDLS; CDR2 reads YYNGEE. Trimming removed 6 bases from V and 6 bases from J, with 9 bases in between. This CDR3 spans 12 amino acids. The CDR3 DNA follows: TGTGCCAGCAATTTCGTCTCCGGGGAGCTGTTTTTT. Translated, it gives CASNFVSGELFF.

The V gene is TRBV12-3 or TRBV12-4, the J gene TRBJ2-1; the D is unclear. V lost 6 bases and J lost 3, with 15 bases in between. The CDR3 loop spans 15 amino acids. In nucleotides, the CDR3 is TGTGCCAGCAGCCCCCGGGCAGGCGTCTACAATGAGCAGTTCTTC. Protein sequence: CASSPRAGVYNEQFF.

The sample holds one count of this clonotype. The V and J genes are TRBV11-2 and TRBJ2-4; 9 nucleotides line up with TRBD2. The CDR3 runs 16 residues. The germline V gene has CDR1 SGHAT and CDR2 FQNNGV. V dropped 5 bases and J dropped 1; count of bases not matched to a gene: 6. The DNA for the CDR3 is TGTGCCAGCAGCCTCTATAGCGGGAGTGCCAAAAACATTCAGTACTTC. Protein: CASSLYSGSAKNIQYF.

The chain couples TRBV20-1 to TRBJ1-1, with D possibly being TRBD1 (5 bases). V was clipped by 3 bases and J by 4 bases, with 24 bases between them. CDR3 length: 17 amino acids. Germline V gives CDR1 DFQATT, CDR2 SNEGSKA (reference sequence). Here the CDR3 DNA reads TGCAGTGCTAGTCCACAGCCAGGGTATGGTTGGGGCACTGAAGCTTTCTTT. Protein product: CSASPQPGYGWGTEAFF.